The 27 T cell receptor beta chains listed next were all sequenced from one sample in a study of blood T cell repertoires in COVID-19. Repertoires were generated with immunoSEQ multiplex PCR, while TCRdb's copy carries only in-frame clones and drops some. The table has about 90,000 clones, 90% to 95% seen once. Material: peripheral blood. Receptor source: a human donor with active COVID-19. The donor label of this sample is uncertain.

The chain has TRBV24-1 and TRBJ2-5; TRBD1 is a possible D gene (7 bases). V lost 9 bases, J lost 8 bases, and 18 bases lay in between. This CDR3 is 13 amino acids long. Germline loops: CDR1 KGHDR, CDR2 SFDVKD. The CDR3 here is CATSGGGEGTQYF. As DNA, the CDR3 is TGTGCCACCTCAGGAGGGGGCGAAGGAACCCAGTACTTC.

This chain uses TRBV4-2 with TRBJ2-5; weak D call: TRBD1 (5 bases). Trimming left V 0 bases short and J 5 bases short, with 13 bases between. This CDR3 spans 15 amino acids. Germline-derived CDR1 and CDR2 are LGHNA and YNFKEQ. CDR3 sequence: CASSQENRRAETQYF. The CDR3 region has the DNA TGTGCCAGCAGCCAAGAAAACCGCAGGGCCGAGACCCAGTACTTC.

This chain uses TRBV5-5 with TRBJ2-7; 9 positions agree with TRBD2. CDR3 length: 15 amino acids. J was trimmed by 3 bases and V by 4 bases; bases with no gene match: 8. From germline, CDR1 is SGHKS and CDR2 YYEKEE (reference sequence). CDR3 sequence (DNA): TGTGCCAGCAGCGGCTCTCGGACTAGCGACTACGAGCAGTACTTC. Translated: CASSGSRTSDYEQYF.

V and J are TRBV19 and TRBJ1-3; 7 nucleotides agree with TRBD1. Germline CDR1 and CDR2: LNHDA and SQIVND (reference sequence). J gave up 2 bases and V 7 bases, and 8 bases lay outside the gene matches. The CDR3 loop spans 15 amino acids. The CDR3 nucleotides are TGTGCCAGTAAACCTGGGACAGAGCCTGGAAACACCATATATTTT. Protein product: CASKPGTEPGNTIYF.

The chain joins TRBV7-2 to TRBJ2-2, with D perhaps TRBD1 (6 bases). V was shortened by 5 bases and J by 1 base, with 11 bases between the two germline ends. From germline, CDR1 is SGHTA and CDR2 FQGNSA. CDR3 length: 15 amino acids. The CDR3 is CASSPSTGNTGELFF. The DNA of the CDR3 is TGTGCCAGCAGCCCATCGACAGGGAACACCGGGGAGCTGTTTTTT.

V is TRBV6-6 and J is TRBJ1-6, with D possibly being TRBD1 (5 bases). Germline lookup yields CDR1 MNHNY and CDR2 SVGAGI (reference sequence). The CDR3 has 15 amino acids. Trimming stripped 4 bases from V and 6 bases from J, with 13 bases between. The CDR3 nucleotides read TGTGCCAGCAGTTGGGGGGACGGATCTAATTCACCCCTCCACTTT. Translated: CASSWGDGSNSPLHF.

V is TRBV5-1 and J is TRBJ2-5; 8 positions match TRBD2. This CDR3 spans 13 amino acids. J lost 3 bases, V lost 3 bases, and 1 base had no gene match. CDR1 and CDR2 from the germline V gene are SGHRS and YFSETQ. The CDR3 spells CASSYSGEETQYF. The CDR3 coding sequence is TGCGCCAGCAGCTATAGCGGGGAAGAGACCCAGTACTTC.

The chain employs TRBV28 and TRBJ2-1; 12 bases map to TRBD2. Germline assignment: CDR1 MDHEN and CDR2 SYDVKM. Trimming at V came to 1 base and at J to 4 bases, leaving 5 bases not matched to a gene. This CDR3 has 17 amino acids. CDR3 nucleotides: TGTGCCAGCAGTTTATTAACTAGCGGGGGGAAGTACAATGAGCAGTTCTTC. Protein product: CASSLLTSGGKYNEQFF. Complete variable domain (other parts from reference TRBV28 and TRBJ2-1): DVKVTQSSRYLVKRTGEKVFLECVQDMDHENMFWYRQDPGLGLRLIYFSYDVKMKEKGDIPEGYSVSREKKERFSLILESASTNQTSMYLCASSLLTSGGKYNEQFFGPGTRLTVL.

The CDR3 bases are TGTGCCAGCAGCTTAGGGACAGGACACGAGCAGTACTTC. This encodes CASSLGTGHEQYF. V and J are TRBV7-8 and TRBJ2-7; 7 bases align to TRBD1. This CDR3 has 13 residues. V was pared by 1 base and J by 5 bases, with 2 bases of the junction left unmatched. Germline assignment: CDR1 SGHVS and CDR2 FQNEAQ.

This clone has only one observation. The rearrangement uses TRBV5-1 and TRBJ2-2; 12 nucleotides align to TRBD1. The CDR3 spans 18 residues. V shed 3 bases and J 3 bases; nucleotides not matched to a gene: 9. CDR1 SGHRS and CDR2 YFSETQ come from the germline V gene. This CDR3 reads CASSYLGTGGADTGELFF. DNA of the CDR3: TGCGCCAGCAGCTATCTTGGGACAGGGGGCGCGGACACCGGGGAGCTGTTTTTT.

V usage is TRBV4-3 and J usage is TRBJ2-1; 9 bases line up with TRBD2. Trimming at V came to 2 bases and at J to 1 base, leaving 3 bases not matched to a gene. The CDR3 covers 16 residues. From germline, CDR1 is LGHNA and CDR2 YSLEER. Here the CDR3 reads CASSQLAGNSYNEQFF. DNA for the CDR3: TGCGCCAGCAGCCAACTAGCGGGGAATTCCTACAATGAGCAGTTCTTC.

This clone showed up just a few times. The CDR3 sequence is CASSTFGGQNSNQPQHF. In DNA, the CDR3 is TGCGCCAGCAGCACCTTCGGAGGCCAGAATAGCAATCAGCCCCAGCATTTT. The V gene is TRBV5-1, the J gene TRBJ1-5; D is ambiguous. The V gene's germline CDR1 is SGHRS and CDR2 YFSETQ. CDR3 length equals 17 residues. V was clipped by 4 bases and J by 0 bases, with 17 bases between them.

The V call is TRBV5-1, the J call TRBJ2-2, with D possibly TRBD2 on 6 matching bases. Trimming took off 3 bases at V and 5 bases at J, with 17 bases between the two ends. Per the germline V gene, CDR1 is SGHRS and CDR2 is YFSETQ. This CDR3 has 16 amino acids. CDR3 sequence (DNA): TGCGCCAGCAGCTCCCCCGGGGGTGGTTGGACCGGGGAGCTGTTTTTT. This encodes CASSSPGGGWTGELFF.

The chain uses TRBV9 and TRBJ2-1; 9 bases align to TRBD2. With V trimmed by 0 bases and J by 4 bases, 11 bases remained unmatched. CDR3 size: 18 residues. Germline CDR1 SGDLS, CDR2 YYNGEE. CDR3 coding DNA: TGTGCCAGCAGCGTAGGCCTAGCGGGGCGACAGTTATACAATGAGCAGTTCTTC. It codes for CASSVGLAGRQLYNEQFF.

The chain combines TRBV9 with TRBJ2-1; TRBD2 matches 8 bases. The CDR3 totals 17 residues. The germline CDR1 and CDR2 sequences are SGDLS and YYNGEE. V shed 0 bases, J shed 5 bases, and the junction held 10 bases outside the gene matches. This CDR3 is CASSVVDGGLVNNEQFF. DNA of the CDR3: TGTGCCAGCAGCGTAGTGGACGGGGGACTAGTCAACAATGAGCAGTTCTTC.

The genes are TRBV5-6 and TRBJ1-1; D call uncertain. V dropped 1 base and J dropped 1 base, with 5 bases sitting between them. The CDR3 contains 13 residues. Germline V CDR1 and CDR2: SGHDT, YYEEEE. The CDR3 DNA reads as TGTGCCAGCAGCTTGCGGGGGAACACTGAAGCTTTCTTT. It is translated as CASSLRGNTEAFF.

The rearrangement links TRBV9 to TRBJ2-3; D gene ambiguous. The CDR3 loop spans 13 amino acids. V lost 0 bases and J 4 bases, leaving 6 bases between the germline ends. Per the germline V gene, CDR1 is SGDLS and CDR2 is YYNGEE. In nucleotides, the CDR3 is TGTGCCAGCAGCGTAGCCAGCGCAGATACGCAGTATTTT. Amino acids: CASSVASADTQYF.

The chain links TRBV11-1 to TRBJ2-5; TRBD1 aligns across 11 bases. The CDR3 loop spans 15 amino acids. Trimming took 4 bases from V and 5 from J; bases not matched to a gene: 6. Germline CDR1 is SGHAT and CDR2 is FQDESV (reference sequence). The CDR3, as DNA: TGTGCCAGCAGCTGGGACAGGGGGGATTTGGAGACCCAGTACTTC. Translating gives CASSWDRGDLETQYF.

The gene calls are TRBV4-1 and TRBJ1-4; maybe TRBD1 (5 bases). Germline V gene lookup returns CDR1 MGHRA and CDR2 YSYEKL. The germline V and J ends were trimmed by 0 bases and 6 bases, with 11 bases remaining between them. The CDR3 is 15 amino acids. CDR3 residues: CASSQDSGEYEKLFF. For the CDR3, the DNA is TGCGCCAGCAGCCAAGACTCGGGGGAGTATGAAAAACTGTTTTTT.

CDR3 nucleotide sequence: TGTGCCAGCTCACCCCCAGGACTAGCCTACGAGCAGTACTTC. Its protein product is CASSPPGLAYEQYF. This sequence joins TRBV18 and TRBJ2-7; 7 nucleotides align to TRBD2. Germline V lookup: CDR1 KGHSH, CDR2 LQKENI. The trim removed 3 bases at V and 2 bases at J, leaving 4 bases unmatched. The CDR3 contains 14 residues.

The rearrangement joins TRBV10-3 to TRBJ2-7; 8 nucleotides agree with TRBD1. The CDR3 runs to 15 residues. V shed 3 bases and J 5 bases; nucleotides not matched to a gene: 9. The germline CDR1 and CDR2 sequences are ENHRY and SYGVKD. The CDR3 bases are TGTGCCATCAGTGACGACAGGGGTTTGCCCAACGAGCAGTACTTC. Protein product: CAISDDRGLPNEQYF.

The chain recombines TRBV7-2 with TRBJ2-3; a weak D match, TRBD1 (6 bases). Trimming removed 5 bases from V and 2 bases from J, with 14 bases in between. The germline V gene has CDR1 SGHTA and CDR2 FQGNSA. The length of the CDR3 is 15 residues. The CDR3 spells CASSGTTGITDTQYF. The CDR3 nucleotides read TGTGCCAGCAGCGGCACTACAGGGATCACAGATACGCAGTATTTT.

The DNA of the CDR3 is TGCGCCAGCAGCTTCTCAGGGTTGGGTTATGAGCAGTTCTTC. It is translated as CASSFSGLGYEQFF. This chain joins TRBV5-1 and TRBJ2-1; D may be TRBD1 (5 bases). Trimming removed 2 bases from V and 8 bases from J, with 14 bases in between. The CDR3 totals 14 residues. Germline V gene lookup returns CDR1 SGHRS and CDR2 YFSETQ.

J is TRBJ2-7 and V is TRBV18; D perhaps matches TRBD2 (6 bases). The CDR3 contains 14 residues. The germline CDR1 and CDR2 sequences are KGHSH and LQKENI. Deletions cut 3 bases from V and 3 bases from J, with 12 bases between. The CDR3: CASSPTRESYEQYF. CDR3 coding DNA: TGTGCCAGCTCACCGACACGGGAGAGCTACGAGCAGTACTTC.

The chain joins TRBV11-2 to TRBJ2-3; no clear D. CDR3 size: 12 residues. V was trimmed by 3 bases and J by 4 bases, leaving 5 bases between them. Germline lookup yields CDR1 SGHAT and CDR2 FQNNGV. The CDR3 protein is CASSFSPDTQYF. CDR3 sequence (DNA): TGTGCCAGCAGCTTTAGTCCAGATACGCAGTATTTT.

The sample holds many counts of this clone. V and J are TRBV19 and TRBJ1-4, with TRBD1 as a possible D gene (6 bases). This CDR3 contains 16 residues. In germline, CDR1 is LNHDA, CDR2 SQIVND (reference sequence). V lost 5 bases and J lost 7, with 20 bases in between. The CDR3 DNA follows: TGTGCCAGTAGTCACCCCAACAGGGTAGGCGGTGAAAAACTGTTTTTT. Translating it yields CASSHPNRVGGEKLFF.

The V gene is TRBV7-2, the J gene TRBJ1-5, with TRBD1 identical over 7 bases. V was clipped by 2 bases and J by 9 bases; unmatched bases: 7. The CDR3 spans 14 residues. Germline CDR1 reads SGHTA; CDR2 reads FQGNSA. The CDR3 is CASSLTQGVWPQHF. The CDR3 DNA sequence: TGTGCCAGCAGCTTAACTCAGGGGGTTTGGCCCCAGCATTTT.